The next 5 T cell receptor beta chains were all read from a single sample in a study of blood T cell repertoires in COVID-19. TCRdb's table, derived via immunoSEQ multiplex PCR, lists solely in-frame clones and lacks some. The repertoire holds 650,000 to 800,000 clones, with about nine tenths as singletons. The sequenced material came from peripheral blood. All receptors derive from a woman younger than 30 with acute or convalescent COVID-19.

J is TRBJ2-5 and V is TRBV4-2; 12 bases align to TRBD2. CDR1 is LGHNA and CDR2 is YNFKEQ in the germline V gene. Trimming cost V 3 bases and J 3 bases; bases outside gene matches: 2. The CDR3 spans 15 residues. The CDR3 DNA follows: TGTGCCAGCAGCCACGGACTAGCGGGGAAAGAGACCCAGTACTTC. Translated, it gives CASSHGLAGKETQYF.

This clone was seen just once. The chain joins TRBV30 to TRBJ2-2; D remains ambiguous. The germline V gene has CDR1 GTSNPN and CDR2 SVGIG (reference sequence). This CDR3 spans 13 amino acids. Trimming took 4 bases from V and 5 from J, leaving 11 bases between them. DNA for the CDR3: TGTGCCTGGATGGAGTCGGGTACCGGGGAGCTGTTTTTT. It encodes CAWMESGTGELFF. The variable domain in full, with the rest retrieved from reference TRBV30 and TRBJ2-2, is SQTIHQWPATLVQPVGSPLSLECTVEGTSNPNLYWYRQAAGRGLQLLFYSVGIGQISSEVPQNLSASRPQDRQFILSSKKLLLSDSGFYLCAWMESGTGELFFGEGSRLTVL.

V is TRBV9 and J is TRBJ1-1; the match to TRBD1 covers 10 bases. The J segment lost 0 bases and the V segment lost 3 bases, leaving 5 bases of the junction unmatched. CDR1 and CDR2 from the germline V gene are SGDLS and YYNGEE. The CDR3 covers 16 residues. This chain's CDR3 is CASSGPGQGMNTEAFF. The CDR3 nucleotides read TGTGCCAGCAGCGGGCCGGGACAGGGGATGAACACTGAAGCTTTCTTT.

The gene calls are TRBV5-4 and TRBJ1-1; D might be TRBD1 (5 bases). Germline V gene data show CDR1 as SGHNT and CDR2 as YYREEE (reference sequence). The CDR3 spans 14 residues. V lost 5 bases and J lost 0, with 11 bases in between. CDR3 residues: CASRPTGVNTEAFF. The CDR3 nucleotides read TGTGCCAGCAGGCCAACGGGGGTGAACACTGAAGCTTTCTTT.

This rearrangement joins TRBV5-4 to TRBJ1-2; weak D call: TRBD1 (6 bases). The germline V gene encodes CDR1 SGHNT and CDR2 YYREEE (reference sequence). This CDR3 has 13 residues. The V end was cut by 0 bases, the J end by 8 bases, with 11 bases between. The CDR3 sequence: CASSLDRVEGYTF. The CDR3, as DNA: TGTGCCAGCAGCTTGGACAGGGTTGAGGGCTACACCTTC. The variable domain in full, with the rest retrieved from reference TRBV5-4 and TRBJ1-2, is ETGVTQSPTHLIKTRGQQVTLRCSSQSGHNTVSWYQQALGQGPQFIFQYYREEENGRGNFPPRFSGLQFPNYSSELNVNALELDDSALYLCASSLDRVEGYTFGSGTRLTVV.